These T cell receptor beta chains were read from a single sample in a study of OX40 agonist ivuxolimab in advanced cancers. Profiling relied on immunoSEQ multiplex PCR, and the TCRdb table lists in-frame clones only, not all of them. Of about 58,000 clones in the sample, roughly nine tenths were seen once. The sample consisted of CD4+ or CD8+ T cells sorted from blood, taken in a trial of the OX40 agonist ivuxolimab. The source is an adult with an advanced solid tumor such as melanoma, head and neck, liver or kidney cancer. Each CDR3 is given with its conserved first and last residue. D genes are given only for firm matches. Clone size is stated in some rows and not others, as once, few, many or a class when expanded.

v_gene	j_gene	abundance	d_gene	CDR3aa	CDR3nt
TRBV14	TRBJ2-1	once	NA	CASSLGHSIGEQFF	TGTGCCAGCAGCTTGGGACACTCCATAGGGGAGCAGTTCTTC
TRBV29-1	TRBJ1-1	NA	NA	CSVEGRGALPTEAFF	TGCAGCGTTGAAGGAAGGGGGGCCTTGCCGACTGAAGCTTTCTTT
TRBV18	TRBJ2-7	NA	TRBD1	CASSPTGTGTVEQYF	TGTGCCAGCTCACCTACCGGGACAGGGACGGTCGAGCAGTACTTC
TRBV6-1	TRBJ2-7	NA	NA	CASSYGVTNYF	TGTGCCAGCAGTTACGGAGTCACAAACTACTTC
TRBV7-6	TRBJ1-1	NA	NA	CASSLGQNTEAFF	TGTGCCAGCAGCCTAGGACAGAACACTGAAGCTTTCTTT
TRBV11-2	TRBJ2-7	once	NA	CASGQDEQYF	TGTGCCAGCGGTCAGGACGAGCAGTACTTC
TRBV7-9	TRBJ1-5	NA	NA	CASSPDTSNQPQHF	TGTGCCAGCAGCCCCGACACTAGCAATCAGCCCCAGCATTTT
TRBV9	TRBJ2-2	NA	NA	CASSAVGGGRTGELFF	TGTGCCAGCAGCGCTGTAGGGGGAGGGCGGACCGGGGAGCTGTTTTTT
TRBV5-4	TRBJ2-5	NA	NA	CASSLLGMGQETQYF	TGTGCCAGCAGCTTGCTAGGAATGGGACAAGAGACCCAGTACTTC
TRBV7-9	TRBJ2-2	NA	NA	CASSLTGRSHTGELFF	TGTGCCAGCAGCTTAACAGGCCGATCGCACACCGGGGAGCTGTTTTTT
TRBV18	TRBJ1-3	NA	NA	CASSPTGGGTGNTIYF	TGTGCCAGCTCACCTACAGGAGGGGGAACTGGAAACACCATATATTTT
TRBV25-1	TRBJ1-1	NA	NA	CASSDDRGVGRGLAFF	TGTGCCAGCAGTGATGACCGAGGGGTCGGGCGGGGTCTGGCTTTCTTT
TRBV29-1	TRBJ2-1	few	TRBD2	CSGTSGSDEQFF	TGCAGCGGGACTAGCGGGAGTGATGAGCAGTTCTTC
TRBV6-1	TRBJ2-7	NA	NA	CASSEFYEQYF	TGTGCCAGCAGTGAATTCTACGAGCAGTACTTC
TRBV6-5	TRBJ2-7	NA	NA	CASSRGGLSYEQYF	TGTGCCAGCAGTCGAGGGGGACTTTCCTACGAGCAGTACTTC
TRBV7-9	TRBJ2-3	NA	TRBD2	CASSLPALGTSGTDTQYF	TGTGCCAGCAGCTTACCCGCCCTCGGGACTAGCGGGACAGATACGCAGTATTTT
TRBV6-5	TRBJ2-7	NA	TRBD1	CASTNPGQGGEQYF	TGTGCCAGCACCAACCCGGGACAGGGAGGGGAGCAGTACTTC
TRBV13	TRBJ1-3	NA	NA	CASSLMSRQANTIYF	TGTGCCAGCAGCTTAATGTCCCGACAGGCGAACACCATATATTTT
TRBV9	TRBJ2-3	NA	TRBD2	CASSVGLAGAEDTQYF	TGTGCCAGCAGCGTAGGACTAGCGGGAGCGGAAGATACGCAGTATTTT
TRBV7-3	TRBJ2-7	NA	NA	CASSSFARTHEQYF	TGTGCCAGCAGCTCTTTTGCTAGAACCCACGAGCAGTACTTC
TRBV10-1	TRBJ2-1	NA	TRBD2	CASSESGGRAPYNEQFF	TGCGCCAGCAGTGAGTCGGGGGGGAGGGCACCCTACAATGAGCAGTTCTTC
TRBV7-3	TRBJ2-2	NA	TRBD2	CASSLRLAGVGELFF	TGTGCCAGCAGCTTAAGACTAGCGGGAGTCGGGGAGCTGTTTTTT
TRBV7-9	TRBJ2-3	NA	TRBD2	CASSLLAGEADTQYF	TGTGCCAGCAGCTTACTAGCGGGAGAGGCAGATACGCAGTATTTT
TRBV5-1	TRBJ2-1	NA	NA	CASSPGWGTYNEQFF	TGCGCCAGCAGCCCGGGATGGGGTACCTACAATGAGCAGTTCTTC
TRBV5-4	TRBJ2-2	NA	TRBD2	CASSLSGRSTGELFF	TGTGCCAGCAGCTTAAGCGGGAGAAGCACCGGGGAGCTGTTTTTT
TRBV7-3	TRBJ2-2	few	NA	CASSLYGAGELFF	TGTGCCAGCAGCTTATACGGTGCCGGGGAGCTGTTTTTT
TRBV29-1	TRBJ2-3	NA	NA	CSVAMGRRTDTQYF	TGCAGCGTTGCGATGGGACGCCGCACAGATACGCAGTATTTT
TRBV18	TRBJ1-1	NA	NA	CASSTTTGPTEAFF	TGTGCCAGCTCGACCACCACCGGGCCGACTGAAGCTTTCTTT
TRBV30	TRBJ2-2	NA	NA	CAWPLGDSTGELFF	TGTGCCTGGCCTCTAGGGGATTCCACCGGGGAGCTGTTTTTT
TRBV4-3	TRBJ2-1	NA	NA	CASSHRRSNEQFF	TGCGCCAGCAGCCACCGCCGGTCCAATGAGCAGTTCTTC
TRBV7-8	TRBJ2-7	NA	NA	CASSLDRAYEQYF	TGTGCCAGCAGCTTAGACAGGGCCTACGAGCAGTACTTC
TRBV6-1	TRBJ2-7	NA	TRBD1	CASSETGDLEQYF	TGTGCCAGCAGTGAAACAGGGGATCTCGAGCAGTACTTC
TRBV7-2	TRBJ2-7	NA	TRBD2	CASRQQTSGSGEQYF	TGTGCCAGCAGGCAGCAAACTAGCGGGAGTGGAGAGCAGTACTTC
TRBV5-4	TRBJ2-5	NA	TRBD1	CASSPRTGEGETQYF	TGTGCCAGCAGCCCGAGGACAGGGGAAGGAGAGACCCAGTACTTC
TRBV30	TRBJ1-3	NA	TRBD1	CAWTGPGQGTSTIYF	TGTGCCTGGACAGGACCGGGACAGGGTACCAGCACCATATATTTT
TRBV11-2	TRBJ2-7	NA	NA	CASSLAVDSAYEQYF	TGTGCCAGCAGCTTAGCCGTAGACTCGGCCTACGAGCAGTACTTC
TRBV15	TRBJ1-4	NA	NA	CATSRGERNEKLFF	TGTGCCACCAGCAGAGGAGAGAGAAATGAAAAACTGTTTTTT
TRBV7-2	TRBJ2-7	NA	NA	CASSLGSRGYEQYF	TGTGCCAGCAGCTTAGGCTCCAGGGGTTACGAGCAGTACTTC
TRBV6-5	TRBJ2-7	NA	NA	CASSYERDGPYEQYF	TGTGCCAGCAGTTACGAAAGGGACGGACCCTACGAGCAGTACTTC
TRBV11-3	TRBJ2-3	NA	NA	CASSPPGLTDTQYF	TGTGCCAGCAGCCCCCCGGGACTCACAGATACGCAGTATTTT
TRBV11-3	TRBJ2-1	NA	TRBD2	CASSLERDPSYNEQFF	TGTGCCAGCAGCTTGGAGCGGGACCCCTCCTACAATGAGCAGTTCTTC
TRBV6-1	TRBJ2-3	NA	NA	CASSELWLGTDTQYF	TGTGCCAGCAGTGAACTCTGGTTGGGCACAGATACGCAGTATTTT
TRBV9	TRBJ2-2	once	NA	CASSVGVVDTGELFF	TGTGCCAGCAGCGTCGGAGTAGTGGATACCGGGGAGCTGTTTTTT
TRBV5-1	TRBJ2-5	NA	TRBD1	CASARTGGGIETQYF	TGCGCCAGCGCTCGGACAGGGGGAGGTATAGAGACCCAGTACTTC
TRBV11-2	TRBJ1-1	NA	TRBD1	CASSPGGTGIFPTEAFF	TGTGCCAGCAGCCCAGGAGGGACAGGAATCTTTCCCACTGAAGCTTTCTTT
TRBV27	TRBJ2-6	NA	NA	CASTPHGQSRANVLTF	TGTGCCAGCACCCCCCATGGCCAGTCTCGGGCCAACGTCCTGACTTTC
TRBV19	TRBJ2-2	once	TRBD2	CASSKMTSGVTGELFF	TGTGCCAGTAGTAAGATGACTAGCGGGGTCACCGGGGAGCTGTTTTTT
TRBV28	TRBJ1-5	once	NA	CASSLEQGEQVNQPQHF	TGTGCCAGCAGTTTAGAGCAAGGTGAACAGGTCAATCAGCCCCAGCATTTT
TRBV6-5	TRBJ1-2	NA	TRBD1	CASSPRDRGHGGYTF	TGTGCCAGCAGTCCCCGGGACAGGGGGCACGGTGGCTACACCTTC
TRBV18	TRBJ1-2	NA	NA	CASSPPVRSDSYTF	TGTGCCAGCTCACCACCGGTCAGGAGTGATAGCTACACCTTC
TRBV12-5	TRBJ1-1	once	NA	CASGSREGGTEAFF	TGTGCTAGTGGTTCCAGGGAAGGTGGGACTGAAGCTTTCTTT
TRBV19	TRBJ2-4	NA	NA	CASSRWGDTARDIQYF	TGTGCCAGTAGCCGATGGGGGGACACTGCTAGGGACATTCAGTACTTC
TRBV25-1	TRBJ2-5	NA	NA	CASTRWTEGLQTQYF	TGTGCCAGCACCCGCTGGACAGAGGGGTTACAGACCCAGTACTTC
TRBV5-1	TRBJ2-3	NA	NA	CASSFPGEDTQYF	TGCGCCAGCAGCTTCCCCGGGGAGGATACGCAGTATTTT
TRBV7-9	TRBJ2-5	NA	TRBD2	CASSLGLAGETQYF	TGTGCCAGCAGCTTGGGACTAGCGGGCGAGACCCAGTACTTC
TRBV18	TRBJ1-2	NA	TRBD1	CASSQDRSYGYTF	TGTGCCAGCTCACAGGACAGGTCCTATGGCTACACCTTC
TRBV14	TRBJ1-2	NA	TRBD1	CASSQWGQGNYGYTF	TGTGCCAGCAGCCAGTGGGGACAGGGAAACTATGGCTACACCTTC
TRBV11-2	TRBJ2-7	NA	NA	CASSLDGFYEQYF	TGTGCCAGCAGCCTCGACGGCTTCTACGAGCAGTACTTC
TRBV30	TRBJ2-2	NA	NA	CAWTGAGELFF	TGTGCCTGGACGGGCGCCGGGGAGCTGTTTTTT
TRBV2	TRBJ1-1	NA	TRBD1	CASSPTGFYTEAFF	TGTGCCAGCAGTCCGACAGGGTTTTACACTGAAGCTTTCTTT